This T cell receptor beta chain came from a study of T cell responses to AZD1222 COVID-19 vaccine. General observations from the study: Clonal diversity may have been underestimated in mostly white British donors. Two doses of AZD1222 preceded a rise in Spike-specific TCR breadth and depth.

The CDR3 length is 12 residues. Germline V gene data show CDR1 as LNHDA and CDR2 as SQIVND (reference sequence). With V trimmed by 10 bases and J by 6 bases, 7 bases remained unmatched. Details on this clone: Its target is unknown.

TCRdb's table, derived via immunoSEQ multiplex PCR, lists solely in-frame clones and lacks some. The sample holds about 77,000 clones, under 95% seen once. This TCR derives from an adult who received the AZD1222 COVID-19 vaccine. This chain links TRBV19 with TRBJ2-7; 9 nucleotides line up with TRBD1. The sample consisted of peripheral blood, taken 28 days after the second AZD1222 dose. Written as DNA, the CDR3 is TGTGCCACCTCACAGGGGGCTGTCGAGCAGTACTTC. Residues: CATSQGAVEQYF.